These 17 T cell receptor beta chains were sequenced from one sample in a study of CD8+ T cells in alopecia areata. Treatment reported: oral pan-JAK inhibitor, 5-10 mg twice daily. Sequencing used cDNA as its template, made by extracting RNA and reverse transcribing it. Assay used: immunoSEQ multiplex PCR; TCRdb lists only in-frame clones, some missing. Here the sample spans nearly 110,000 clones, roughly 84% being singletons. The sample was CD8+ T cells sorted from blood, taken at week 24, from a patient treated with tofacitinib. The source is a human donor with alopecia areata.

The V gene is TRBV13, the J gene TRBJ2-5; D gene ambiguous. Germline loops: CDR1 PRHDT, CDR2 FYEKMQ (reference sequence). V was trimmed by 5 bases and J by 2 bases, leaving 18 bases between them. CDR3 size: 16 residues. For the CDR3, the DNA is TGTGCCAGCAGCCTCCAGGATAGCCAATTTCAAGAGACCCAGTACTTC. The encoded protein is CASSLQDSQFQETQYF.

The V call is TRBV21-1, the J call TRBJ1-2. TRBV21-1 is a recognized pseudogene. The CDR3 is made up of 15 amino acids. This chain's CDR3 is CASSKEGPTLYGYTF. Written as DNA, the CDR3 is TGTGCCAGCAGCAAAGAGGGACCAACACTTTATGGCTACACCTTC.

V is TRBV7-2 and J is TRBJ2-2; 10 bases match TRBD2. This CDR3 is built from 14 residues. Trimming at V came to 7 bases and at J to 4 bases, leaving 3 bases not matched to a gene. Per germline, CDR1 SGHTA and CDR2 FQGNSA. The CDR3 region has the DNA TGTGCCAGCACCCGGACTAGCGGCACCGGGGAGCTGTTTTTT. Protein sequence: CASTRTSGTGELFF.

In this sample, this clone turned up once. CDR3 loop: CASSIVKGTEAFF. The CDR3 bases are TGTGCCAGTAGTATAGTTAAGGGCACTGAAGCTTTCTTT. The chain links TRBV19 to TRBJ1-1; no firm D call. Trimming shortened V by 1 base and J by 4 bases, and 7 bases separated the two germline ends. In germline, CDR1 is LNHDA, CDR2 SQIVND (reference sequence). There are 13 residues in the CDR3.

The chain carries TRBV14 and TRBJ2-7; 7 bases agree with TRBD1. Germline V CDR1 and CDR2: SGHDN, FVKESK. J was trimmed by 3 bases and V by 11 bases; bases with no gene match: 10. CDR3 length: 13 amino acids. This chain's CDR3 is CAPARDRYYEQYF. The CDR3 nucleotides are TGTGCCCCGGCCCGGGACAGATACTACGAGCAGTACTTC.

This sequence joins TRBV27 and TRBJ1-2, with 7 bases lining up with TRBD1. This CDR3 is 14 amino acids long. With 5 bases clipped from V and 2 bases from J, the junction kept 5 bases outside the gene matches. CDR1 MNHEY and CDR2 SMNVEV come from the germline V gene (reference sequence). This CDR3 reads CASSLTGYNYGYTF. CDR3 DNA sequence: TGTGCCAGCAGTCTGACAGGGTACAACTATGGCTACACCTTC.

The V call is TRBV4-1, the J call TRBJ1-5, with D perhaps matching TRBD1 (5 bases). From germline, CDR1 is MGHRA and CDR2 YSYEKL. Trimming shortened V by 1 base and J by 5 bases, and 15 bases separated the two germline ends. The CDR3 runs 16 residues. CDR3 in amino acids: CASSQVSGQGDQPQHF. DNA for the CDR3: TGCGCCAGCAGCCAAGTATCGGGTCAGGGCGATCAGCCCCAGCATTTT.

The chain links TRBV29-1 to TRBJ1-5; 7 bases map to TRBD1. Germline CDR1 is SQVTM and CDR2 is ANQGSEA. Losses at the gene ends were 4 bases for V and 0 bases for J; bases not matched to a gene: 3. This CDR3 is 14 amino acids long. CDR3 loop: CSVATGNSNQPQHF. The DNA for the CDR3 is TGCAGCGTTGCGACAGGGAATAGCAATCAGCCCCAGCATTTT.

The chain carries TRBV5-1 and TRBJ2-3; D unclear. The CDR3 is made up of 13 amino acids. Looked up from germline, CDR1 is SGHRS and CDR2 is YFSETQ. V gave up 3 bases and J gave up 4 bases, with 9 bases separating them. CDR3 in DNA: TGCGCCAGCAGCTCGACCTTGGCAGATACGCAGTATTTT. Amino acid sequence: CASSSTLADTQYF.

This sequence joins TRBV2 and TRBJ2-3; 10 bases match TRBD2. Trimming cost V 2 bases and J 4 bases; bases outside gene matches: 12. The V gene's germline CDR1 is SNHLY and CDR2 FYNNEI. The CDR3 loop spans 18 amino acids. Here the CDR3 DNA reads TGTGCCAGCAGTGAACGGAGCGGGGGGGGTGAAGGTTCAGATACGCAGTATTTT. This gives the protein CASSERSGGGEGSDTQYF.

The chain employs TRBV4-1 and TRBJ2-7; tentative D call: TRBD1 (5 bases). Germline values: CDR1 MGHRA, CDR2 YSYEKL. V was cut by 1 base and J by 2 bases, with 12 bases left in between. There are 15 residues in the CDR3. The CDR3 DNA reads TGCGCCAGCAGCCAAGTTACGGACATAACCTACGAGCAGTACTTC. Its protein is CASSQVTDITYEQYF.

The chain employs TRBV29-1 and TRBJ2-3; D is perhaps TRBD1 or TRBD2 (5 bases each). The germline V gene has CDR1 SQVTM and CDR2 ANQGSEA. The CDR3 covers 16 residues. V was trimmed by 3 bases and J by 4 bases, leaving 20 bases between them. This chain's CDR3 is CSVESGQQYGADTQYF. In DNA, the CDR3 is TGCAGCGTTGAGTCAGGGCAGCAGTACGGGGCAGATACGCAGTATTTT.

The gene calls are TRBV5-1 and TRBJ2-5; 7 positions agree with TRBD1. V was clipped by 0 bases and J by 0 bases; unmatched bases: 8. This CDR3 comprises 17 residues. Per germline, CDR1 SGHRS and CDR2 YFSETQ. This chain's CDR3 is CASSLVPGQSYQETQYF. The CDR3 DNA sequence: TGCGCCAGCAGCTTGGTGCCGGGACAGTCGTACCAAGAGACCCAGTACTTC.

The chain has TRBV25-1 and TRBJ2-7; 11 nucleotides align to TRBD2. Unmatched junction bases numbered 2, after V lost 4 bases and J lost 3 bases. Germline CDR1 is MGHDK and CDR2 is SYGVNS. The CDR3 length is 14 residues. This CDR3 is CASSGSGGVYEQYF. CDR3 nucleotides: TGTGCCAGCAGTGGTAGCGGGGGGGTCTACGAGCAGTACTTC.

This rearrangement joins TRBV6-6 to TRBJ1-5; 9 bases are a match to TRBD1. V shed 6 bases, J shed 2 bases, and the junction held 5 bases outside the gene matches. This CDR3 is 15 amino acids long. The germline V gene has CDR1 MNHNY and CDR2 SVGAGI (reference sequence). CDR3 protein: CASSTGGWGNQPQHF. In nucleotides, the CDR3 is TGTGCCAGCAGCACAGGGGGCTGGGGCAATCAGCCCCAGCATTTT.

This clone was seen just once. J is TRBJ2-4 and V is TRBV7-9; D is unclear. V lost 0 bases, J lost 8 bases, and 8 bases lay in between. CDR1 is SEHNR and CDR2 is FQNEAQ in the germline V gene (reference sequence). This CDR3 is built from 13 residues. The CDR3 loop reads CASSLALLDIQYF. The CDR3 region has the DNA TGTGCCAGCAGCTTAGCGCTTTTGGACATTCAGTACTTC.

This clone was recorded a few times. This chain links TRBV7-9 with TRBJ2-7, with a tentative D call TRBD1 (7 bases). V shed 5 bases and J shed 7 bases, with 15 bases lying between them. The CDR3 spans 13 residues. Germline-derived CDR1 and CDR2 are SEHNR and FQNEAQ (reference sequence). CDR3 in amino acids: CASSPGGLTEQYF. CDR3 nucleotide sequence: TGTGCCAGCAGCCCAGGGGGGTTAACGGAGCAGTACTTC.